At least ten counts were recorded for the clone carrying this TCR beta chain. Its antigen is not identified. This entry comes from a study of regulatory T cells in long-lasting Graves disease. In the study overall: By definition, persistent Graves' disease involved antithyroid drugs for over 5 years alongside positive TSH receptor antibodies.

Germline V gene data show CDR1 as MDHEN and CDR2 as SYDVKM. The CDR3 sequence is 11 residues long. Trimming pared 4 bases from V and 14 bases from J, leaving 12 bases between. Combining iRepertoire HTBI primers with Arm-PCR of CDR3 regions, the authors built TCR beta libraries. Using its own MiXCR run on the multiplex PCR reads, TCRdb lists one record per CDR3 protein. The table shows about 470,000 distinct CDR3 sequences, with approximately 21% occurring only once. The study, taken as a whole, reports: Patients with persistent disease showed a bias toward TRBV28, TRBJ1-2 and TRBJ2-5.

This sample's time point: persistent/refractory GD, antithyroid drugs over 5 years with positive TRAb. Construction of the TCR library relied on RNA isolated from PBMCs. EDTA tubes received around 9 milliliters of collected peripheral blood. This specimen was peripheral blood mononuclear cells (PBMCs), taken when the disease was refractory, from a patient treated with antithyroid drugs. The chain recombines TRBV28 with TRBJ1-5; D remains unclear. The sequence derives from a female donor with Graves disease. CDR3 bases: TGTGCCAGCAGTTCGCAATTAAAGGAGCATTTT. Amino acids: CASSSQLKEHF.